This is a list of T cell receptor beta chains from one sample in a study of T cells after somatic rescue of genetic block. Measured with immunoSEQ multiplex PCR; TCRdb has only the in-frame clones, and not every one. In the table there are around 100,000 clones, 85% to 95% of which are singletons. The specimen was peripheral blood mononuclear cells (PBMCs). The source is a young woman. Each CDR3 is given with its conserved first and last residue. D genes are given only for firm matches. Some rows have no size entry. The others give once, few or many, or a class for an expanded clone.

TRBV29-1,NA,NA,TRBJ1-1,CSVERGTSGAFF,TGCAGCGTTGAACGGGGGACCTCCGGGGCTTTCTTT
TRBV7-8,NA,TRBD1,TRBJ2-5,CASSLRQGLETQYF,TGTGCCAGCAGCTTACGACAGGGGTTGGAGACCCAGTACTTC
TRBV7-2,NA,NA,TRBJ1-2,CASTLEAGVGYTF,TGTGCCAGCACCCTAGAGGCGGGAGTTGGCTACACCTTC
TRBV7-2,NA,NA,TRBJ1-5,CASSLGGGGGRNQPQHF,TGTGCCAGCAGCTTAGGAGGAGGGGGGGGCCGCAATCAGCCCCAGCATTTT
TRBV2,NA,NA,TRBJ1-6,CASKLASGTYNSPLHF,TGTGCCAGCAAACTCGCGAGTGGAACCTATAATTCACCCCTCCATTTT
TRBV19,NA,TRBD1,TRBJ2-7,CASNPGQGSYEQYF,TGTGCCAGTAACCCGGGACAGGGCTCCTACGAGCAGTACTTC
TRBV7-2,few,NA,TRBJ1-2,CASSSSPDDWDYGYTF,TGTGCCAGCAGCTCGAGCCCGGACGACTGGGACTATGGCTACACCTTC
TRBV5-1,NA,NA,TRBJ2-7,CASSLTLSGEQYF,TGCGCCAGCAGCTTGACCCTTAGCGGCGAGCAGTACTTC
TRBV4-2,NA,NA,TRBJ1-1,CASSPGSSNTEAFF,TGTGCCAGCAGCCCAGGGAGTAGTAACACTGAAGCTTTCTTT
TRBV19,NA,NA,TRBJ1-2,CASSILLSKGGYGYTF,TGTGCCAGTAGTATTCTCTTGTCTAAGGGGGGCTATGGCTACACCTTC
TRBV29-1,NA,NA,TRBJ2-5,CSVDGITETQYF,TGCAGCGTTGATGGGATAACGGAGACCCAGTACTTC
TRBV10-2,NA,TRBD1,TRBJ1-6,CASSEPGTGRSPLHF,TGCGCCAGCAGTGAGCCGGGGACAGGGAGATCACCCCTCCACTTT
TRBV6-1,NA,TRBD1,TRBJ1-6,CASSEAEEGASPLHF,TGTGCCAGCAGTGAAGCGGAGGAGGGGGCTTCACCCCTCCACTTT
TRBV2,few,TRBD1,TRBJ1-5,CASKGQLYSNQPQHF,TGTGCCAGCAAGGGACAGCTGTATAGCAATCAGCCCCAGCATTTT
TRBV6-5,NA,TRBD1,TRBJ2-3,CASSSDRGPTDTQYF,TGTGCCAGCAGCTCGGACAGGGGGCCCACAGATACGCAGTATTTT
TRBV7-9,NA,TRBD1,TRBJ1-1,CASSPGARGIGTEAFF,TGTGCCAGCAGCCCTGGGGCCAGGGGGATCGGGACTGAAGCTTTCTTT
TRBV30,NA,NA,TRBJ2-5,CAWTGVDQETQYF,TGTGCCTGGACAGGCGTCGACCAAGAGACCCAGTACTTC
TRBV11-3,NA,TRBD1,TRBJ1-1,CASRKGASFNTEAFF,TGTGCCAGCCGAAAGGGGGCATCCTTCAACACTGAAGCTTTCTTT
TRBV7-2,NA,NA,TRBJ1-5,CASSLAGGNGDQPQHF,TGTGCCAGCAGCTTAGCGGGGGGGAATGGTGATCAGCCCCAGCATTTT
TRBV18,NA,NA,TRBJ1-6,CASSLGRPNSPLHF,TGTGCCAGCTCGCTGGGGAGACCCAATTCACCCCTCCACTTT
TRBV2,NA,NA,TRBJ1-2,CASSASGNYGYTF,TGTGCCAGCAGTGCTTCCGGGAACTATGGCTACACCTTC
TRBV7-2,NA,TRBD1,TRBJ2-5,CASSFDRGRETQYF,TGTGCCAGCAGCTTCGACAGGGGGCGCGAGACCCAGTACTTC
TRBV2,few,TRBD1,TRBJ2-5,CASSVEGAETQYF,TGTGCCAGCAGTGTTGAGGGGGCAGAGACCCAGTACTTC
TRBV28,NA,TRBD1,TRBJ2-5,CASSQRTGTNF,TGTGCCAGCAGCCAAAGGACAGGGACGAACTTC
TRBV4-2,NA,NA,TRBJ2-7,CASSQGGYEQYF,TGTGCCAGCAGCCAAGGGGGTTACGAGCAGTACTTC
TRBV7-8,NA,NA,TRBJ2-6,CASSLGGAGTGANVLTF,TGTGCCAGCAGCTTAGGAGGGGCAGGGACTGGGGCCAACGTCCTGACTTTC
TRBV21-1,NA,NA,TRBJ2-7,CASSKGKDRADEQYF,TGTGCCAGCAGCAAAGGTAAGGACAGGGCCGACGAGCAGTACTTC
TRBV10-3,NA,TRBD2,TRBJ2-7,CAISNSGGPYEQYF,TGTGCCATCTCGAATAGCGGGGGCCCCTACGAGCAGTACTTC
TRBV7-6,NA,NA,TRBJ2-1,CASSLEGWAGEQFF,TGTGCCAGCAGCTTAGAAGGGTGGGCGGGGGAGCAGTTCTTC
TRBV7-9,few,NA,TRBJ1-2,CASSLAPAGYTF,TGTGCCAGCAGCTTAGCGCCCGCGGGCTACACCTTC
TRBV7-8,NA,NA,TRBJ1-1,CASSLIQGMNTEAFF,TGTGCCAGCAGTTTGATTCAGGGAATGAACACTGAAGCTTTCTTT
TRBV6-5,NA,TRBD1,TRBJ2-3,CASSPPGQFTDTQYF,TGTGCCAGCAGCCCACCGGGACAGTTCACAGATACGCAGTATTTT